The 17 T cell receptor beta chains in this list originate from one sample, sequenced in a study of T cell repertoires in cytomegalovirus infection (dated by TCRdb to about 2019). Instrument used: Illumina HiSeq 1500. Through fastp at Q25 and MiXCR, TCRdb rebuilt clones from the public reads, retaining in-frame beta chains. Each entry merges the rows of one CDR3 protein and shows their most common DNA and genes. This sample comprises about 400,000 distinct CDR3 sequences, around 18% of them detected only once. 8.7% of the sample is in the top ten clones. Sequenced material: PBMCs. Source of these receptors: a human donor in good health (CMV status not recorded). Some clones in this sample may be carry-over from other donors' samples.

V is TRBV12-3 or TRBV12-4 and J is TRBJ1-3; D is undetermined. The CDR3 loop spans 14 amino acids. Trimming shortened V by 6 bases and J by 4 bases, and 13 bases separated the two germline ends. In DNA form, the CDR3 reads TGTGCCAGCAGCTCGGCGCGGGCGGGAAACACCATATATTTT. Residues: CASSSARAGNTIYF.

Many counts were recorded for this clonotype. The rearrangement links TRBV12-3 or TRBV12-4 to TRBJ2-3; D gene unclear. Trimming shortened V by 5 bases and J by 6 bases, and 6 bases separated the two germline ends. There are 11 residues in the CDR3. The chain's CDR3 is CASSDGDTQYF. The DNA of the CDR3 is TGTGCCAGCAGTGACGGGGATACGCAGTATTTT.

The gene calls are TRBV15 and TRBJ1-1; D is possibly TRBD1 (6 bases). The germline V gene has CDR1 LNHNV and CDR2 YYDKDF (reference sequence). The CDR3 totals 16 residues. The V gene lost 0 bases and the J gene lost 3 bases, with 14 bases spanning the gap. The CDR3 DNA is TGTGCCACCAGCAGAGATCGGGGGCGTGGGGACACTGAAGCTTTCTTT. Translating it yields CATSRDRGRGDTEAFF.

This clonotype occurred a few times. This sequence joins TRBV6-2 or TRBV6-3 and TRBJ2-1, with D possibly matching TRBD2 (6 bases). The CDR3 runs to 14 residues. Germline lookup yields CDR1 MNHEY and CDR2 SVGEGT. V lost 2 bases, J lost 6 bases, and 11 bases lay in between. The CDR3 bases are TGTGCCAGCAGTTACCCCGGGAGTGGCAATGAGCAGTTCTTC. This encodes CASSYPGSGNEQFF.

The CDR3: CASSYSRSPAASGNTIYF. DNA of the CDR3: TGTGCCAGCAGTTACTCTCGAAGTCCGGCAGCCTCTGGAAACACCATATATTTT. The V and J genes are TRBV6-8 and TRBJ1-3; D gene uncertain. From germline, CDR1 is MNHGY and CDR2 SAAAGT. V gave up 0 bases and J gave up 0 bases, with 15 bases separating them. The CDR3 covers 18 residues.

The table lists this clonotype with a few counts. V is TRBV20-1 and J is TRBJ2-7, with D uncertain. Trimming shortened V by 1 base and J by 1 base, and 2 bases separated the two germline ends. CDR1 DFQATT and CDR2 SNEGSKA come from the germline V gene (reference sequence). The CDR3 is 11 amino acids. CDR3 coding DNA: TGCAGTGCTAGAGCGTCCTACGAGCAGTACTTC. Translating it yields CSARASYEQYF.

This clonotype occurred a few times. V gene TRBV9 combines with J gene TRBJ1-2, with a tentative D call TRBD1 (6 bases). This CDR3 is 15 amino acids long. CDR1 and CDR2 (germline): SGDLS, YYNGEE. With 3 bases removed from V and 3 bases from J, the gap between germline ends came to 15 bases. In DNA form, the CDR3 reads TGTGCCAGCAGCGAGGGATCGACAGGCTACTATGGCTACACCTTC. Its translation is CASSEGSTGYYGYTF.

This clonotype turned up a few times. The CDR3 nucleotides are TGCAGCGTGGTAGGGGCAGCAGTCGGCACAGATACGCAGTATTTT. It is translated as CSVVGAAVGTDTQYF. The V gene is TRBV29-1, the J gene TRBJ2-3; D might be TRBD1 (5 bases). This CDR3 region has 15 residues. The germline gives CDR1 SQVTM, CDR2 ANQGSEA. Deletions cut 6 bases from V and 1 base from J, with 17 bases between.

This clonotype was observed at least ten times. The chain uses TRBV27 and TRBJ1-1; TRBD1 is a possible D gene (5 bases). The V and J ends lost 6 bases and 11 bases respectively, with 16 bases between them. Germline-derived CDR1 and CDR2 are MNHEY and SMNVEV (reference sequence). There are 12 residues in the CDR3. The CDR3 reads CASSRAGMGAFF. CDR3 coding DNA: TGTGCCAGCAGCCGGGCAGGGATGGGTGCTTTCTTT.

CDR3 sequence: CSARGPGGSSYNEQFF. CDR3 DNA: TGCAGTGCTAGAGGACCAGGGGGCAGCTCCTACAATGAGCAGTTCTTC. The V call is TRBV20-1, the J call TRBJ2-1; TRBD1 matches 8 bases. This CDR3 contains 16 residues. Germline V gene lookup returns CDR1 DFQATT and CDR2 SNEGSKA (reference sequence). Losses at the gene ends were 1 base for V and 0 bases for J; bases not matched to a gene: 5.

The rearrangement links TRBV20-1 to TRBJ2-1; D is possibly TRBD2 (5 bases). V lost 6 bases and J 10 bases, leaving 10 bases between the germline ends. The CDR3 has 10 residues. The germline CDR1 and CDR2 sequences are DFQATT and SNEGSKA (reference sequence). The CDR3 DNA reads as TGCAGTGCCGGGGTGTCAGAGCAGTTCTTC. Its protein product is CSAGVSEQFF.

This clonotype was found many times. J is TRBJ2-3 and V is TRBV11-2, with 7 bases fitting TRBD2. Trimming took 4 bases from V and 2 from J; bases not matched to a gene: 15. In germline, CDR1 is SGHAT, CDR2 FQNNGV. The CDR3 sequence is 18 residues long. The chain's CDR3 is CASSYRLVGGRSTDTQYF. In nucleotides, the CDR3 is TGTGCCAGCAGCTACCGGCTTGTGGGCGGGAGATCCACAGATACGCAGTATTTT.

V usage is TRBV18 and J usage is TRBJ2-3; 7 bases are shared with TRBD2. CDR3 length equals 14 residues. Germline CDR1 KGHSH, CDR2 LQKENI. V was clipped by 3 bases and J by 3 bases; unmatched bases: 3. CDR3 loop: CASSPDSGTDTQYF. The DNA for the CDR3 is TGTGCCAGCTCACCGGATAGCGGGACAGATACGCAGTATTTT.

This chain joins TRBV20-1 and TRBJ1-5; no clear D gene. The CDR3 extends over 18 amino acids. The V end lost 5 bases, the J end lost 3 bases, and 26 bases lay between the germline ends. Germline V CDR1 and CDR2: DFQATT, SNEGSKA (reference sequence). Written as DNA, the CDR3 is TGCAGTGCTTTCGATTCAAAACCGGGAGCAATCATCAATCAGCCCCAGCATTTT. It yields the protein CSAFDSKPGAIINQPQHF.

Concerning this clonotype itself: Germline is not matched at one junction end, which may reflect a read error. The V call is TRBV2, the J call TRBJ2-1; 10 bases agree with TRBD1. The CDR3 runs to 15 residues. In germline, CDR1 is SNHLY, CDR2 FYNNEI. CDR3 protein: CASSGQGAVYNVQFF. CDR3 coding DNA: TGTGCCAGCAGTGGACAGGGGGCTGTCTACAATGTGCAGTTCTTC. The variable domain in full, completed from reference TRBV2 and TRBJ2-1, reads EPEVTQTPSHQVTQMGQEVILRCVPISNHLYFYWYRQILGQKVEFLVSFYNNEISEKSEIFDDQFSVERPDGSNFTLKIRSTKLEDSAMYFCASSGQGAVYNVQFFGPGTRLTVL.

J is TRBJ1-2 and V is TRBV4-2; D might be TRBD1 (5 bases). Germline V gene data show CDR1 as LGHNA and CDR2 as YNFKEQ. V was pared by 1 base and J by 8 bases, with 17 bases between. This CDR3 has 15 amino acids. The CDR3 DNA reads as TGTGCCAGCAGCCAAGCGGGACGAGGGCCGGGGGGCTACACCTTC. Translating gives CASSQAGRGPGGYTF.

At least ten counts were recorded for this clonotype. J is TRBJ2-7 and V is TRBV11-2; D possibly matches TRBD1 or TRBD2 (5 bases each). This CDR3 has 16 amino acids. Germline lookup yields CDR1 SGHAT and CDR2 FQNNGV. V lost 5 bases and J lost 2, with 19 bases in between. The CDR3 DNA reads as TGTGCCAGCAGCCCAAGACCGGGACCGCGAGCCTACGAGCAGTACTTC. It specifies CASSPRPGPRAYEQYF.